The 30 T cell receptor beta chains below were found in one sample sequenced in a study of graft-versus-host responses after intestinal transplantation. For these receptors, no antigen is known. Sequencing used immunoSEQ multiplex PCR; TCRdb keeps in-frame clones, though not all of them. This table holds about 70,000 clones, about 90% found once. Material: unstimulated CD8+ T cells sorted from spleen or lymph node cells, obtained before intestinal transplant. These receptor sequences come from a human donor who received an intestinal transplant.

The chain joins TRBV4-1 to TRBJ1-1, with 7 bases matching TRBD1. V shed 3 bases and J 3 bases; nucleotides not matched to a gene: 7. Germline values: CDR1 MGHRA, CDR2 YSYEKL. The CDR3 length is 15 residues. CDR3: CASSQVEGADTEAFF. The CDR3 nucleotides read TGCGCCAGCAGCCAGGTGGAGGGGGCGGACACTGAAGCTTTCTTT.

The CDR3 protein is CASSPQGGTQSSYEQYF. The CDR3 nucleotides read TGTGCCAGCAGCCCCCAAGGGGGAACCCAGAGCTCCTACGAGCAGTACTTC. The genes are TRBV11-1 and TRBJ2-7; possible D gene TRBD1, 6 bases. CDR1 SGHAT and CDR2 FQDESV come from the germline V gene (reference sequence). Trimming removed 5 bases from V and 0 bases from J, with 20 bases in between. The CDR3 sequence is 17 residues long.

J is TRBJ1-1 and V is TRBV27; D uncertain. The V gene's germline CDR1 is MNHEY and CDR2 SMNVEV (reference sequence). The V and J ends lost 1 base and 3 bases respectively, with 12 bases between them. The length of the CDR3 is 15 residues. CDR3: CASSLFPVSYTEAFF. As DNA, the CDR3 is TGTGCCAGCAGTTTATTTCCAGTCTCATACACTGAAGCTTTCTTT.

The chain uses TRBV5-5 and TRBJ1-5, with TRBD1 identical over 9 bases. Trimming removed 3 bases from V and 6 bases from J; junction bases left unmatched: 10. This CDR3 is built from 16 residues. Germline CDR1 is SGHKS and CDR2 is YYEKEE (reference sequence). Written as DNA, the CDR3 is TGTGCCAGCAGCTGGGGGGGACAGGGCTCCTCTCAGCCCCAGCATTTT. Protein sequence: CASSWGGQGSSQPQHF.

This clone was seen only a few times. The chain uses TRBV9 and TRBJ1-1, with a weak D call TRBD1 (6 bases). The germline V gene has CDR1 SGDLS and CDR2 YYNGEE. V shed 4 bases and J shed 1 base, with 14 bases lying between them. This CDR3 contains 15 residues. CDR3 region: CASSPPGGWNTEAFF. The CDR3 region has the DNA TGTGCCAGCAGCCCTCCGGGGGGCTGGAACACTGAAGCTTTCTTT.

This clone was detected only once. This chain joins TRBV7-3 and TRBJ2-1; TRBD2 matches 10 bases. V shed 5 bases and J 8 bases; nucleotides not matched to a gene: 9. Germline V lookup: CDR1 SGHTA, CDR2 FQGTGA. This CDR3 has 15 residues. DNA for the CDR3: TGTGCCAGCAGCAGCGGGGGGGGGACAGCGGATGAGCAGTTCTTC. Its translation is CASSSGGGTADEQFF.

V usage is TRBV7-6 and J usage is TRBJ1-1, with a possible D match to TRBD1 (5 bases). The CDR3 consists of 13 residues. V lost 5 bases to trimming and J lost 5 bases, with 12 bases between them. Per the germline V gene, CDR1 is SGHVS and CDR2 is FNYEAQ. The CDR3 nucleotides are TGTGCCAGCAGCCAATCGGGGGGTACTGAAGCTTTCTTT. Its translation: CASSQSGGTEAFF.

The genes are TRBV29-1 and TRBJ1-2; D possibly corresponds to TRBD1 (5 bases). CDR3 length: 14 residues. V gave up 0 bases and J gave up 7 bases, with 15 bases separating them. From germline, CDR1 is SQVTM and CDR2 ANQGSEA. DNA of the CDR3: TGCAGCGTTGAAGAGGGGCAGGGTCCCGGTGGCTACACCTTC. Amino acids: CSVEEGQGPGGYTF.

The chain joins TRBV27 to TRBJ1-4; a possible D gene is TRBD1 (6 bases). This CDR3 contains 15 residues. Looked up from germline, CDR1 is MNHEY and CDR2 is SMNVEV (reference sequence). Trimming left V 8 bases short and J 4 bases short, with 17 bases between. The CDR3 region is CASGPQDRLNEKLFF. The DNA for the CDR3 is TGTGCCAGCGGGCCTCAGGACAGACTTAATGAAAAACTGTTTTTT.

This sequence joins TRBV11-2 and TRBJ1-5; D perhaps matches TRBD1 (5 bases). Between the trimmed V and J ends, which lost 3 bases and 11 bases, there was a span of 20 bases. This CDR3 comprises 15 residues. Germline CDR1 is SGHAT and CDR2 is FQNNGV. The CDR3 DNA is TGTGCCAGCAGCTTGAGCGGGGGTGGGAATTTGGCCCAGCATTTT. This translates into CASSLSGGGNLAQHF.

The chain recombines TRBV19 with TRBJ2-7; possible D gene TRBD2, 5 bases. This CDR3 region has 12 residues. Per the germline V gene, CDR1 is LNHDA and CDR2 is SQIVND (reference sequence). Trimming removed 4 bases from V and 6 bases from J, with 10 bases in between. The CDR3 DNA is TGTGCCAGTAGTACCCCCGGGGTCGAGCAGTACTTC. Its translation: CASSTPGVEQYF.

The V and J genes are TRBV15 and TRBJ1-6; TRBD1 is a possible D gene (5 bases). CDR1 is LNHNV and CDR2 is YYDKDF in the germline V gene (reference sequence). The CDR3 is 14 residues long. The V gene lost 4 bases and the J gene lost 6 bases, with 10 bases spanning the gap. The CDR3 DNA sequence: TGTGCCACCAGCACTGGGGCGTCTAATTCACCCCTCCACTTT. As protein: CATSTGASNSPLHF. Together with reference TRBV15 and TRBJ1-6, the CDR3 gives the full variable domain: DAMVIQNPRYQVTQFGKPVTLSCSQTLNHNVMYWYQQKSSQAPKLLFHYYDKDFNNEADTPDNFQSRRPNTSFCFLDIRSPGLGDTAMYLCATSTGASNSPLHFGNGTRLTVT.

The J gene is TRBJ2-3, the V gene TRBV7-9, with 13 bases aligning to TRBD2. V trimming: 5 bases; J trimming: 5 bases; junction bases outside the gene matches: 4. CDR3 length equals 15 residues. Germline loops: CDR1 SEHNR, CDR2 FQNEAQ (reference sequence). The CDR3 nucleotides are TGTGCCAGCAGCACTAGCGGGGGGGCCGGAGATACGCAGTATTTT. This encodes CASSTSGGAGDTQYF.

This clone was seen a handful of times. For the CDR3, the DNA is TGTGCCAGCAGACCAACGGGTGGGAACACTGAAGCTTTCTTT. Encoded protein: CASRPTGGNTEAFF. The gene calls are TRBV6-5 and TRBJ1-1, with no clear D. The CDR3 is 14 residues long. V lost 6 bases to trimming and J lost 1 base, with 12 bases between them. Germline CDR1 reads MNHEY; CDR2 reads SVGAGI.

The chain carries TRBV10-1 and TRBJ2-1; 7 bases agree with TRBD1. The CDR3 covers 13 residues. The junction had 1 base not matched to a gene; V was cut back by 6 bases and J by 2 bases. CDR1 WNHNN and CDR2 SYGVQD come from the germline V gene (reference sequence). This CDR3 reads CASRQGTYNEQFF. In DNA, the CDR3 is TGCGCCAGCAGACAGGGGACCTACAATGAGCAGTTCTTC.

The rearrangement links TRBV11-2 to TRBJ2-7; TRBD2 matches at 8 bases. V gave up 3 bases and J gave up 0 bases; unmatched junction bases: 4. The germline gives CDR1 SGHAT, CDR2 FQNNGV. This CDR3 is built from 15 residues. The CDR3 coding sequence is TGTGCCAGCAGCTTCGGGGGGGGGCCCTCCTACGAGCAGTACTTC. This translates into CASSFGGGPSYEQYF.

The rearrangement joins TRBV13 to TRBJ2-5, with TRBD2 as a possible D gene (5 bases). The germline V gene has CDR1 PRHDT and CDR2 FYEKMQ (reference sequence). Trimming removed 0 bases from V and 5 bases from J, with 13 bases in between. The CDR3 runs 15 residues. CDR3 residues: CASSLGRGWEETQYF. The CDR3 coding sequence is TGTGCCAGCAGCTTAGGTCGGGGTTGGGAGGAGACCCAGTACTTC.

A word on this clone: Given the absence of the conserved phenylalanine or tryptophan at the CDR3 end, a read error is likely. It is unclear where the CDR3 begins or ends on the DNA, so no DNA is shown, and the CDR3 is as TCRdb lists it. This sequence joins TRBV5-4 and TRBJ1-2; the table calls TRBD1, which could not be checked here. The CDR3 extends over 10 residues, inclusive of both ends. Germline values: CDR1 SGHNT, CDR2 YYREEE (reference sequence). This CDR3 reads CASSLYRLQA.

In nucleotides, the CDR3 is TGCGCCAGCCGGACAGGGGAGTCCTACGAGCAGTACTTC. Encoded protein: CASRTGESYEQYF. The chain carries TRBV5-1 and TRBJ2-7, with 9 bases aligning to TRBD1. V dropped 7 bases and J dropped 1; count of bases not matched to a gene: 3. CDR3 length: 13 residues. Looked up from germline, CDR1 is SGHRS and CDR2 is YFSETQ.

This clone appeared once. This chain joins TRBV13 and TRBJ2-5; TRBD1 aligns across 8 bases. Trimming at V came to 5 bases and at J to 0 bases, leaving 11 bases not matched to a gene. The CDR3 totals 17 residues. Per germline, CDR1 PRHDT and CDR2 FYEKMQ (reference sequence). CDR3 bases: TGTGCCAGCAGCCACGACAGGGGCGGGGAGTACCAAGAGACCCAGTACTTC. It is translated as CASSHDRGGEYQETQYF.

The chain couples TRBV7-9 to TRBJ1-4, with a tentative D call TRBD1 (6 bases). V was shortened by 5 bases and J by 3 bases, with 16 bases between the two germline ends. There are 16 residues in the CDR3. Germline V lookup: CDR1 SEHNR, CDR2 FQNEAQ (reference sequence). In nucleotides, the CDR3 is TGTGCCAGCAGCCCCCCCGGGGGGCGGGCTAATGAAAAACTGTTTTTT. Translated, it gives CASSPPGGRANEKLFF.

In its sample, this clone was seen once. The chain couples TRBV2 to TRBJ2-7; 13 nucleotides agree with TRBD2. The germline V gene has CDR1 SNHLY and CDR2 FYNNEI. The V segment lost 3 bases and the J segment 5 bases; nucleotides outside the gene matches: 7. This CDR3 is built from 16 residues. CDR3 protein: CASSDGLAGAEDEQYF. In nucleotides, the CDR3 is TGTGCCAGCAGTGACGGACTAGCGGGGGCAGAAGACGAGCAGTACTTC. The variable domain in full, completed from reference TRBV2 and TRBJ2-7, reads EPEVTQTPSHQVTQMGQEVILRCVPISNHLYFYWYRQILGQKVEFLVSFYNNEISEKSEIFDDQFSVERPDGSNFTLKIRSTKLEDSAMYFCASSDGLAGAEDEQYFGPGTRLTVT.

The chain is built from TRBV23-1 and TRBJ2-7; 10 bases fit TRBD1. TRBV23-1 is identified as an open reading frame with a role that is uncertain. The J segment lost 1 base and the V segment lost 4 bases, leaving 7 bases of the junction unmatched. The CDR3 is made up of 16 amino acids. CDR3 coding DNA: TGCGCCAGCAGTCGAGCAGGACAGGGGGTGTCCTACGAGCAGTACTTC. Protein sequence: CASSRAGQGVSYEQYF.

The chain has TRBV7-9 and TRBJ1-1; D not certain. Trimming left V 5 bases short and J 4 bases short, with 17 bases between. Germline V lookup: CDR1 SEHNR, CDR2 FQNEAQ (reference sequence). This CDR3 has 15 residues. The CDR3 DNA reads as TGTGCCAGCAGCCCCAATTTGGTGGGAGGCACTGAAGCTTTCTTT. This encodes CASSPNLVGGTEAFF.

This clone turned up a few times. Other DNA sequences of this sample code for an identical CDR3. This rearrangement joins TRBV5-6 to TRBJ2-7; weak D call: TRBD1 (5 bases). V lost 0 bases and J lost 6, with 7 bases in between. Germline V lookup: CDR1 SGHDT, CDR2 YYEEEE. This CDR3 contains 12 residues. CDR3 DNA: TGTGCCAGCAGCTTGGGGGGCGGCGAGCAGTACTTC. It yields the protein CASSLGGGEQYF.

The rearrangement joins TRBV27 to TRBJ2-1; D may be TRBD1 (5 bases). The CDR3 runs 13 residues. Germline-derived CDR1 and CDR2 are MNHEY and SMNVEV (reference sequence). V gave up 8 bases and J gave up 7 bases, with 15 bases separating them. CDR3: CASGPRGSNEQFF. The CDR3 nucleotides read TGTGCCAGCGGTCCAAGGGGCTCTAATGAGCAGTTCTTC.

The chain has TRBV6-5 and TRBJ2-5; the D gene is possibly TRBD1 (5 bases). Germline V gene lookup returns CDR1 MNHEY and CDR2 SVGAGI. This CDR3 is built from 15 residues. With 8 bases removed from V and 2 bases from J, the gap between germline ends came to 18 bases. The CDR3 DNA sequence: TGTGCCAGCGGCACCACCAAAACAGGACAAGAGACCCAGTACTTC. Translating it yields CASGTTKTGQETQYF.

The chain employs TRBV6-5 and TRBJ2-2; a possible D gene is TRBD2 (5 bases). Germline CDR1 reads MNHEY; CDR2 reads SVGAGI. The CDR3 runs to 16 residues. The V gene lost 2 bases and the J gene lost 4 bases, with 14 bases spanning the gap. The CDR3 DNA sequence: TGTGCCAGCAGTTACGTCTTGAGTCGGGGCACCGGGGAGCTGTTTTTT. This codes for CASSYVLSRGTGELFF.

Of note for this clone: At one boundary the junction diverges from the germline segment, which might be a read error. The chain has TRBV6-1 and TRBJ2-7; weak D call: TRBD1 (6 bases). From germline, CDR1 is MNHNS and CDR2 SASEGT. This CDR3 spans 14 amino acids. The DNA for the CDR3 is TGTGCCGGCAGTCCCACACACAGGGAGTACGAGCAGTACTTC. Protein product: CAGSPTHREYEQYF.

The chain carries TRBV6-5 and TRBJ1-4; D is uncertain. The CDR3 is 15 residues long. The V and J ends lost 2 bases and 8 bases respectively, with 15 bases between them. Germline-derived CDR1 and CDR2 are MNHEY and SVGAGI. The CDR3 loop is CASSYGQVHGEKLFF. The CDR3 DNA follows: TGTGCCAGCAGTTACGGGCAGGTCCATGGAGAAAAACTGTTTTTT.